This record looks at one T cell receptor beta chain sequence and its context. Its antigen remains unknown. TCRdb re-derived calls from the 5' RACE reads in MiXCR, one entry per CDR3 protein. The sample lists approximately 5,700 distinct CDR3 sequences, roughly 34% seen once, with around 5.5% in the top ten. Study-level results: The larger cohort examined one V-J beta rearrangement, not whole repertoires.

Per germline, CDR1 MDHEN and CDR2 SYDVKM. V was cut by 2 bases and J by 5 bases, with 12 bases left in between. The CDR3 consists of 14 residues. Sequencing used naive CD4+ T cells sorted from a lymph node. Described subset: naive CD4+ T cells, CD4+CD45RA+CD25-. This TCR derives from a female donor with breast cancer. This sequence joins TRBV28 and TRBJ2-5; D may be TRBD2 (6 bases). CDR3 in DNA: TGTGCCAGCAGTTTAGCGGGGTATTGGGAGACCCAGTACTTC. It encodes CASSLAGYWETQYF.